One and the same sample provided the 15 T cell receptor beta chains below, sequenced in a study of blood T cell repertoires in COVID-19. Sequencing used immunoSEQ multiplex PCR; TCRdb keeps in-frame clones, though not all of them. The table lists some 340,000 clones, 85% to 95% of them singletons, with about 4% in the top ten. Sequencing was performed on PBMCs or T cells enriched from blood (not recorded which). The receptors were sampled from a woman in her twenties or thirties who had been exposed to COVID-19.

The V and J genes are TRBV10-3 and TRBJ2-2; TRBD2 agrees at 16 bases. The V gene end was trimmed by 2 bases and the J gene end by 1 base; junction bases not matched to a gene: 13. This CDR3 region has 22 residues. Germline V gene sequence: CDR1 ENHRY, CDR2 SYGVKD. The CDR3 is CAISEPSGTSGGASMNTGELFF. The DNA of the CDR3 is TGTGCCATCAGTGAGCCGTCCGGGACTAGCGGGGGGGCCTCTATGAACACCGGGGAGCTGTTTTTT.

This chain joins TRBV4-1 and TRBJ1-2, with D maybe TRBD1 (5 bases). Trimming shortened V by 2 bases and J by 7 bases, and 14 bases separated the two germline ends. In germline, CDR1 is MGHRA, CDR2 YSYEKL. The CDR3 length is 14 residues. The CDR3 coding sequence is TGCGCCAGCAGCCAACCCAGGGCAATGAGTGGCTACACCTTC. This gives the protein CASSQPRAMSGYTF.

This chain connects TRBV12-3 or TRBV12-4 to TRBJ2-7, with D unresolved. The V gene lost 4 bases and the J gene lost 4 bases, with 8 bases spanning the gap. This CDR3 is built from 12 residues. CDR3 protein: CASSSYLYEQYF. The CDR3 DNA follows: TGTGCCAGCAGTTCCTACCTTTACGAGCAGTACTTC.

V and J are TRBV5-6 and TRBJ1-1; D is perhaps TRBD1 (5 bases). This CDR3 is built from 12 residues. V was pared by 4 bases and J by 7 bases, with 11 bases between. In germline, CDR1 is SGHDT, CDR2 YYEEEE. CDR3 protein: CASSARQFEAFF. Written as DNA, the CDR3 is TGTGCCAGCAGCGCTAGACAGTTTGAAGCTTTCTTT.

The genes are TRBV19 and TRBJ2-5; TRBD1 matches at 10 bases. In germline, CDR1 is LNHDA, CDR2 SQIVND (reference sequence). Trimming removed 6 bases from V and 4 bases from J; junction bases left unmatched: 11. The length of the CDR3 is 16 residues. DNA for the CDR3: TGTGCCAGTAGCGCGGCCGGGACAGGGGTGCTAGAGACCCAGTACTTC. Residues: CASSAAGTGVLETQYF.

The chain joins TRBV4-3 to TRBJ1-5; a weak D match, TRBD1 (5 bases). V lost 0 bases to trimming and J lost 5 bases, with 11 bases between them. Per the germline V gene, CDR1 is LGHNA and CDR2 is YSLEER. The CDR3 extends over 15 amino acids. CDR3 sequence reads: CASSQDPGGYQPQHF. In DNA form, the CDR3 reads TGCGCCAGCAGCCAAGACCCGGGGGGTTATCAGCCCCAGCATTTT.

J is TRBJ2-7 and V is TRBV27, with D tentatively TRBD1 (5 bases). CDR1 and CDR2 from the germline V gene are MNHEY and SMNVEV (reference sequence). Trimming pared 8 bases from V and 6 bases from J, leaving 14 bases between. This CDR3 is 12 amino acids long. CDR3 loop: CASVDSVGEQYF. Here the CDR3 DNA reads TGTGCCAGCGTAGACAGTGTTGGCGAGCAGTACTTC.

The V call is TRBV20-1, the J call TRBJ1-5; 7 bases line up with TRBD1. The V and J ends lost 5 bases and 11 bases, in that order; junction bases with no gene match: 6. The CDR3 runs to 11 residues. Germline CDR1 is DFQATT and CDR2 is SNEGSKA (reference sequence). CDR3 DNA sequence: TGCAGTGCTTCTCAGGGGGAGGCCCAGCATTTT. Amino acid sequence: CSASQGEAQHF.

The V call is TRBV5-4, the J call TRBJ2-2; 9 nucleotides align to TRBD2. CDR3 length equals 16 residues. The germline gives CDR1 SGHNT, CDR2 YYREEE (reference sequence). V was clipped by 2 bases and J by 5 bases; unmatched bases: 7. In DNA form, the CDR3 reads TGTGCCAGCAGCTTAAGCTTGCGGGGGGGAACCGGGGAGCTGTTTTTT. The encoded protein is CASSLSLRGGTGELFF.

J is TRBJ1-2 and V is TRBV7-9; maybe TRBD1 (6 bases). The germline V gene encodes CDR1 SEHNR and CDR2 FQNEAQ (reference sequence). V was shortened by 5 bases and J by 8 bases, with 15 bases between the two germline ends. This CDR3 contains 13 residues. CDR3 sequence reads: CASSPQGVRGYTF. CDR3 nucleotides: TGTGCCAGCAGCCCACAGGGAGTGAGAGGCTACACCTTC.

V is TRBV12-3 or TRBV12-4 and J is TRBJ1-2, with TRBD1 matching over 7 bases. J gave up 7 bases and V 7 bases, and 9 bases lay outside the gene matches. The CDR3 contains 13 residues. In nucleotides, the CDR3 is TGTGCCAGCATCCTTGACAGGGTTACTGGCTACACCTTC. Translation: CASILDRVTGYTF.

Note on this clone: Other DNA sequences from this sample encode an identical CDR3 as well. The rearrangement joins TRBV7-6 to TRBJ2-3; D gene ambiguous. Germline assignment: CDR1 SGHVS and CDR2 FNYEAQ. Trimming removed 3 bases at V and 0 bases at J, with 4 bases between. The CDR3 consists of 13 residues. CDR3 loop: CASSFSSTDTQYF. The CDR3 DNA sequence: TGTGCCAGCAGCTTCTCTAGCACAGATACGCAGTATTTT. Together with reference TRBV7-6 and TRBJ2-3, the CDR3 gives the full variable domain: GAGVSQSPRYKVTKRGQDVALRCDPISGHVSLYWYRQALGQGPEFLTYFNYEAQQDKSGLPNDRFSAERPEGSISTLTIQRTEQRDSAMYRCASSFSSTDTQYFGPGTRLTVL.

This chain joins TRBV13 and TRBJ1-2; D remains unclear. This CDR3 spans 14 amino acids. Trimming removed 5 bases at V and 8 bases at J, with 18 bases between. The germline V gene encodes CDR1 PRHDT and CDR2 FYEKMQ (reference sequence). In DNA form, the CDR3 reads TGTGCCAGCAGCCCCCAGGAGGGTCAGATGGGCTACACCTTC. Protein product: CASSPQEGQMGYTF.

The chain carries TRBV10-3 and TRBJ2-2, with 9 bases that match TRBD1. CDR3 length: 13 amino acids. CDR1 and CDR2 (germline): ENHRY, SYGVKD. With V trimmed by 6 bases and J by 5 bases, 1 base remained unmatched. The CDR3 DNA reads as TGTGCCATCAGGGACAGGGGAACCGGGGAGCTGTTTTTT. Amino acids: CAIRDRGTGELFF.

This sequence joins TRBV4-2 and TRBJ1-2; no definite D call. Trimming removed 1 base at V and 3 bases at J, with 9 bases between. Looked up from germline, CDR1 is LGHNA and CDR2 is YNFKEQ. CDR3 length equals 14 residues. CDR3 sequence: CASSQAGGDYGYTF. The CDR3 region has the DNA TGTGCCAGCAGCCAAGCTGGCGGAGACTATGGCTACACCTTC.